This T cell receptor beta chain is drawn from a study of graft-versus-host responses after intestinal transplantation. Study overall: Each patient got anti-thymocyte globulin induction, then tacrolimus and steroids for about 3 years.

The CDR3 sequence is 15 residues long. With 3 bases removed from V and 2 bases from J, the gap between germline ends came to 12 bases. CDR1 is MDHEN, CDR2 SYDVKM, per germline. Assay used: immunoSEQ multiplex PCR; TCRdb lists only in-frame clones, some missing. The sample lists 30,000 to 45,000 clones, under 85% occurring once. The clonotype comes from a human patient who received an intestinal transplant, so some T cells may come from the graft donor. The source was PBMCs, collected about 1,000 days after transplant. The chain has TRBV28 and TRBJ2-3; the D is unclear. The CDR3 sequence: CASSFRTSYTDTQYF. CDR3 nucleotide sequence: TGTGCCAGCAGTTTCAGGACCTCCTACACAGATACGCAGTATTTT.